The 15 T cell receptor beta chains listed next were all sequenced from one sample in a study of cytotoxic CD8 clonotypes in ibrutinib-treated CLL. Produced via immunoSEQ multiplex PCR; TCRdb's table is partial and in-frame only. The sample shows over 65,000 clones, roughly 72% of them seen only once. Here the sequenced sample was PBMCs, taken after 12 months of ibrutinib treatment. These receptors were obtained from a human donor with chronic lymphocytic leukemia.

The chain uses TRBV10-2 and TRBJ2-1, with 8 bases aligning to TRBD2. CDR1 is WSHSY and CDR2 is SAAADI in the germline V gene. V gave up 0 bases and J gave up 0 bases; unmatched junction bases: 7. This CDR3 comprises 18 residues. In DNA, the CDR3 is TGCGCCAGCAGTGAGTCGTATGAGCGGGGGAGCTCCTACAATGAGCAGTTCTTC. It translates to CASSESYERGSSYNEQFF.

The chain employs TRBV5-1 and TRBJ2-4; maybe TRBD1 (5 bases). This CDR3 comprises 15 residues. From germline, CDR1 is SGHRS and CDR2 YFSETQ. Trimming stripped 4 bases from V and 0 bases from J, with 11 bases between. As DNA, the CDR3 is TGCGCCAGCAGCAGCAGGGATCTAGCCAAAAACATTCAGTACTTC. Residues: CASSSRDLAKNIQYF.

This clone is medium-sized by share. This same CDR3 is encoded by further DNA sequences in the sample. This chain uses TRBV4-3 with TRBJ1-2; D unresolved. CDR3 length: 14 amino acids. V was clipped by 4 bases and J by 4 bases, with 13 bases between them. Germline-derived CDR1 and CDR2 are LGHNA and YSLEER. CDR3 in DNA: TGCGCCAGCAGCCCCGGAGGTAGCGGCTATGGCTACACCTTC. Translation gives CASSPGGSGYGYTF.

The chain is built from TRBV5-1 and TRBJ1-1; D is unresolved. Germline V CDR1 and CDR2: SGHRS, YFSETQ. The CDR3 runs 15 residues. V lost 4 bases and J lost 7, with 20 bases in between. The CDR3 spells CASSRTTDARSEAFF. CDR3 bases: TGCGCCAGCAGCCGTACGACGGACGCACGCAGTGAAGCTTTCTTT. The variable domain in full, completed from reference TRBV5-1 and TRBJ1-1, reads KAGVTQTPRYLIKTRGQQVTLSCSPISGHRSVSWYQQTPGQGLQFLFEYFSETQRNKGNFPGRFSGRQFSNSRSEMNVSTLELGDSALYLCASSRTTDARSEAFFGQGTRLTVV.

The chain employs TRBV2 and TRBJ1-5; 8 positions agree with TRBD1. The germline gives CDR1 SNHLY, CDR2 FYNNEI. Unmatched junction bases numbered 6, after V lost 5 bases and J lost 0 bases. CDR3 length: 16 residues. The CDR3 reads CASSRDRTYSNQPQHF. The CDR3 region has the DNA TGTGCCAGCAGTCGGGACAGGACTTATAGCAATCAGCCCCAGCATTTT. The whole variable domain, filled in from reference TRBV2 and TRBJ1-5, reads EPEVTQTPSHQVTQMGQEVILRCVPISNHLYFYWYRQILGQKVEFLVSFYNNEISEKSEIFDDQFSVERPDGSNFTLKIRSTKLEDSAMYFCASSRDRTYSNQPQHFGDGTRLSIL.

The chain joins TRBV7-3 to TRBJ2-2, with TRBD2 matching 8 bases. The germline V gene encodes CDR1 SGHTA and CDR2 FQGTGA. V lost 5 bases and J lost 3; bases outside the gene matches: 11. The CDR3 consists of 17 residues. The CDR3 coding sequence is TGTGCCAGCAGCCCAGAGGAGGCTAGCGGGCACACCGGGGAGCTGTTTTTT. Amino acids: CASSPEEASGHTGELFF.

The V call is TRBV7-2, the J call TRBJ1-2; possible D gene TRBD1, 5 bases. The V gene's germline CDR1 is SGHTA and CDR2 FQGNSA. Trimming pared 3 bases from V and 5 bases from J, leaving 13 bases between. The CDR3 has 14 residues. The CDR3 loop reads CASSFSGVGYGYTF. CDR3 bases: TGTGCCAGCAGCTTTTCGGGGGTAGGGTATGGCTACACCTTC.

A few counts support this clone. This rearrangement joins TRBV4-2 to TRBJ2-7, with 11 bases identical to TRBD2. The germline V gene has CDR1 LGHNA and CDR2 YNFKEQ. The V gene end was trimmed by 0 bases and the J gene end by 9 bases; junction bases not matched to a gene: 4. The CDR3 consists of 14 residues. The CDR3 nucleotides read TGTGCCAGCAGCCAAGATAATAGCGGGGGGGTGCAGTACTTC. Protein sequence: CASSQDNSGGVQYF.

This chain joins TRBV5-5 and TRBJ2-5; D ambiguous. The CDR3 runs to 13 residues. The germline V and J ends were trimmed by 0 bases and 1 base, with 4 bases remaining between them. The germline CDR1 and CDR2 sequences are SGHKS and YYEKEE (reference sequence). For the CDR3, the DNA is TGTGCCAGCAGCTTGGGGGCCCAAGAGACCCAGTACTTC. It is translated as CASSLGAQETQYF.

The V gene is TRBV7-9, the J gene TRBJ1-2; 10 nucleotides agree with TRBD1. The germline gives CDR1 SEHNR, CDR2 FQNEAQ (reference sequence). CDR3 length: 16 amino acids. J gave up 4 bases and V 6 bases, and 11 bases lay outside the gene matches. CDR3 DNA: TGTGCCAGCAGAACCGGGACAGGGGACCCGATCTATGGCTACACCTTC. This sequence encodes CASRTGTGDPIYGYTF. The entire variable domain, with the rest obtained from reference TRBV7-9 and TRBJ1-2, is as follows: DTGVSQNPRHKITKRGQNVTFRCDPISEHNRLYWYRQTLGQGPEFLTYFQNEAQLEKSRLLSDRFSAERPKGSFSTLEIQRTEQGDSAMYLCASRTGTGDPIYGYTFGSGTRLTVV.

The genes are TRBV7-3 and TRBJ2-2; D is perhaps TRBD1 (6 bases). V lost 5 bases, J lost 3 bases, and 10 bases lay in between. The CDR3 length is 14 residues. Germline CDR1 is SGHTA and CDR2 is FQGTGA. The chain's CDR3 is CASSPQGHTGELFF. CDR3 DNA: TGTGCCAGCAGCCCCCAGGGGCACACCGGGGAGCTGTTTTTT.

The chain recombines TRBV5-1 with TRBJ2-5, with 11 nucleotides matching TRBD1. Trimming at V came to 3 bases and at J to 5 bases, leaving 6 bases not matched to a gene. The V gene's germline CDR1 is SGHRS and CDR2 YFSETQ. CDR3 length equals 15 residues. DNA of the CDR3: TGCGCCAGCAGCTCGGGACAGGGGGGCCTGGAGACCCAGTACTTC. Translation: CASSSGQGGLETQYF.

The chain combines TRBV4-2 with TRBJ1-1; D may be TRBD1 (5 bases). V was clipped by 3 bases and J by 3 bases, with 11 bases between them. Germline CDR1 is LGHNA and CDR2 is YNFKEQ. The CDR3 length is 14 residues. The CDR3 DNA follows: TGTGCCAGCAGCCAGGACAAAGGGGACACTGAAGCTTTCTTT. This sequence encodes CASSQDKGDTEAFF.

The genes are TRBV7-9 and TRBJ2-7; TRBD1 matches 9 bases. Germline V gene sequence: CDR1 SEHNR, CDR2 FQNEAQ (reference sequence). The CDR3 is 18 residues long. V lost 5 bases and J lost 0; bases outside the gene matches: 14. For the CDR3, the DNA is TGTGCCAGCAGCGCACCGGGACAGGGCTTAAAGAGCTCCTACGAGCAGTACTTC. It codes for CASSAPGQGLKSSYEQYF.

The chain links TRBV10-3 to TRBJ2-1, with D perhaps TRBD1 (5 bases). V was cut by 6 bases and J by 4 bases, with 22 bases left in between. The CDR3 extends over 17 amino acids. CDR1 is ENHRY, CDR2 SYGVKD, per germline. DNA for the CDR3: TGTGCCATCAGGGGTGTTGGTAGACAGCCCGCTTACAATGAGCAGTTCTTC. Translated: CAIRGVGRQPAYNEQFF.